This TCR beta chain was found in a study of Ad26.COV2.S vaccination and SARS-CoV-2 variants. TCRdb's copy holds only in-frame clones and misses some; the assay was immunoSEQ multiplex PCR. The table lists fewer than 900,000 clones, more than 80% of them singletons. The CDR3 length is 17 residues. CDR1 GTSNPN and CDR2 SVGIG come from the germline V gene (reference sequence). The V end was cut by 1 base, the J end by 0 bases, with 15 bases between. The treatment: roughly 19 received Ad26.COV2.S at low or high dose, single or two shots; five or six received placebo; per-sample allocation not given. Samples analyzed were those drawn on day 63 after the first vaccine or placebo injection.

This sample comprised peripheral blood, obtained in a trial of Ad26.COV2.S vaccine versus placebo. This chain joins TRBV30 and TRBJ1-4; D is possibly TRBD1 (5 bases). The TCR originated in a person between 18 and 65 years old who received the Ad26.COV2.S COVID-19 vaccine or a placebo. CDR3: CAWSDGASSATNEKLFF. For the CDR3, the DNA is TGTGCCTGGAGTGACGGGGCATCTTCGGCAACTAATGAAAAACTGTTTTTT. Full variable domain (rest looked up from reference TRBV30 and TRBJ1-4): SQTIHQWPATLVQPVGSPLSLECTVEGTSNPNLYWYRQAAGRGLQLLFYSVGIGQISSEVPQNLSASRPQDRQFILSSKKLLLSDSGFYLCAWSDGASSATNEKLFFGSGTQLSVL.